The entry below describes one T cell receptor beta chain. As yet, its antigen is unknown. The method was immunoSEQ multiplex PCR; TCRdb's version includes in-frame clones alone and lacks a portion of them. The sample holds over 45,000 clones; approximately 91% are singletons and the top ten take over 4%. CDR1 is SGHNT, CDR2 YENEEA, per germline. CDR3 size: 15 residues. V lost 5 bases to trimming and J lost 4 bases; unmatched junction nucleotides: 7. This sample was included in a study of T cell responses to AZD1222 COVID-19 vaccine. Findings and caveats of the study: Seropositive at baseline were only a handful of AZD1222 recipients. Nearly half of spike-specific TCRs reportedly target unmutated variant regions. Donors in the cohort were predominantly white British and more often female, and clonal diversity was possibly underestimated. Spike-specific TCR depth and breadth grew after two AZD1222 doses.

The clonotype was recovered from an adult who received the AZD1222 COVID-19 vaccine. The genes are TRBV11-3 and TRBJ2-2; 7 nucleotides agree with TRBD1. Sequencing was performed on peripheral blood, taken 28 days after the second AZD1222 dose. The CDR3 reads CASSDRVMGTGELFF. In nucleotides, the CDR3 is TGTGCCAGCAGCGACAGGGTCATGGGCACCGGGGAGCTGTTTTTT.